Listed below are T cell receptor beta chains from one sample, sequenced in a study of control samples from healthy donors and cancer patients. Method: immunoSEQ multiplex PCR; TCRdb's copy keeps in-frame clones and lacks some. The data show some 150,000 clones, approximately 94% seen once. The sequenced sample was blood. These receptors all come from a man in his forties in good health. Each CDR3 is given with its conserved first and last residue. Fields, in order: clone size, V gene, CDR3 protein. Size values are once, few and many counts, or a class for expanded clones, and some rows have none.

>NA|TRBV6-6
CASSYSNPEETQYF
>NA|TRBV30
CAWSQWEYIYEQYF
>NA|TRBV27
CASSWGGGEGYTF
>NA|TRBV6-5
CASRLQGSRNEQYF
>NA|TRBV5-8
CASSLRGRETQYF
>NA|TRBV11-2
CASSPASYNSPLHF
>NA|TRBV27
CASSLSWGQGYYGYTF
>NA|TRBV5-6
CASSSGIKGGETQYF
>once|TRBV10-3
CAISVGGPLSDTDTQYF
>NA|TRBV2
CASNRLAGGTDTQYF
>NA|TRBV18
CASSPVYNEQFF
>NA|TRBV11-2
CASSSGQGYTDTQYF
>NA|TRBV2
CASSDIQGNQPQHF
>NA|TRBV18
CASSSGTGSHYGYTF
>NA|TRBV4-1
CASSPGTVYGYTF
>NA|TRBV6-4
CASSEKGDIGEKLFF
>NA|TRBV7-9
CASSFTEANYGYTF
>NA|TRBV10-1
CASSERSGSQPQHF
>NA|TRBV10-3
CAIRKGQDTGELFF
>NA|TRBV14
CASSPRATGELFF
>NA|TRBV24-1
CATSDPGSPDTQYF
>NA|TRBV6-6
CASSDTLGEAFF
>once|TRBV7-3
CASSLIGTINEQFF
>NA|TRBV10-3
CAISDWEISYEQYF
>NA|TRBV28
CASSLIAGSSYEQYF
>NA|TRBV10-3
CAISEGGNEQFF
>NA|TRBV3-1/TRBV3-2
CASSQDTGYEQYF
>once|TRBV6-1
CASSESNQPQHF
>NA|TRBV5-4
CASSRGQGGPVGEQYF
>once|TRBV5-1
CASSLDASGTGGYTF
>NA|TRBV29-1
CSVTINTEAFF
>NA|TRBV12-3/TRBV12-4
CASKGQGEEKLFF
>NA|TRBV9
CASSRRQARGYTF